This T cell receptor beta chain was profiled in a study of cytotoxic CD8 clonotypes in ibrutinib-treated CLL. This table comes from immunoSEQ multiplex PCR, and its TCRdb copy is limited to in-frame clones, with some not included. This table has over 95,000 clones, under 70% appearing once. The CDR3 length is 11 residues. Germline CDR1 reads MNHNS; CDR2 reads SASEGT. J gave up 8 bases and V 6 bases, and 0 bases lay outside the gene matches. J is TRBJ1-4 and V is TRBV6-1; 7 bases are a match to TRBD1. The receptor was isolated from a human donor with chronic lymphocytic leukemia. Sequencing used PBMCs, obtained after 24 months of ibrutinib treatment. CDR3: CASRGGEKLFF. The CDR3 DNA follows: TGTGCCAGCAGAGGGGGCGAAAAACTGTTTTTT.